Only a few counts were recorded for the clone carrying this T cell receptor (beta chain). Its matching antigen is unknown. Template was genomic DNA from frozen, unsorted single-cell suspensions. Sequencing used immunoSEQ multiplex PCR; TCRdb keeps in-frame clones, though not all of them. Of around 6,600 clones listed, 65% to 85% are singletons. The data originate from a study of immune cell composition in non-small cell lung cancer. Across the study: Lung adenocarcinoma or squamous carcinoma made up most tumours.

Study-wide findings and caveats: Tumour-associated clones >0.5% occurred in approximately 32% of adenocarcinomas, 75% of squamous.

The sequenced sample was lung tumor tissue. This clonotype was obtained from a human donor with non-small cell lung cancer.

The CDR3 protein is CASSEKDMNTEAFF. For the CDR3, the DNA is TGCGCCAGCAGCGAGAAGGACATGAACACTGAAGCTTTCTTT. This chain connects TRBV5-1 to TRBJ1-1, with D perhaps TRBD1 (5 bases). This CDR3 spans 14 amino acids. CDR1 is SGHRS and CDR2 is YFSETQ in the germline V gene. V lost 4 bases and J lost 0, with 10 bases in between.